This T cell receptor beta chain was sequenced during a study of cytomegalovirus exposure and HLA in healthy donors (dated by TCRdb to 2016 to 2017). General notes on the study: According to an earlier analysis of 550 to 750 of the donors, 150 million to 200 million T cells yielded 95 million to 140 million unique TCR beta sequences and 276 Gb of sequence data. The number of donors typed differed by locus, with about 620-630 for A, B, C, DRB1 and DQB1, over 500 for DQA1, over 600 for DPA1, and some 440 for DPB1. To decide whether each TCR beta V gene segment behaved as functional or pseudogenic, an earlier analysis of several hundred of the donors relied on high-throughput TCR beta sequencing. To predict cytomegalovirus infection status, the study combined high-throughput TCR immunosequencing, statistical association of individual TCRs with disease status, and machine learning. Donor age, sex, ethnicity and CMV serostatus were compiled alongside the repertoire data. Of the roughly 400 genotyped donors, roughly 80% were placed in the genetic ancestry cluster associated with self-reported Caucasian donors. Rather than drawing on any new phenotypic data, the later analysis identified candidate immune exposures from TCR beta sequences and the way those sequences occurred across donors. Besides the first cohort of some 670 subjects, a separate validation cohort made up of roughly 130 different subjects was used. Both class I and class II loci were covered by HLA typing, at four-digit resolution. A later analysis re-analyzed previously published TCR beta repertoires from roughly 630 donors and added high-resolution HLA genotyping to study TCR occurrence patterns. Every discovery cohort repertoire had been produced on one sequencing platform. Across 398 genotyped donors of the cohort, an average of about 220,000 unique TCR beta nucleotide sequences per donor were sequenced, and about a sixth of those sequences were non-productive. Roughly five DR-DQ haplotypes were treated as single units for association and clustering because of strong linkage in the cohort. A later genetic analysis used genome-wide SNP genotypes for about 65% of the 666 donors, treating that subset as a discovery cohort. An early release covering roughly 580 HLA-typed donors comprised approximately 300 gigabases of sequencing data and around 85 million unique TCR sequences. The study aimed to test whether cataloging public T cell receptors could reveal signatures of past pathogen exposure. The study profiled the T cell repertoires of about 640 subjects by immunosequencing and related them to cytomegalovirus serostatus.

A remark on this clone: There is no known antigen for this receptor. One base away there is no much larger clone; base qualities are not given.

The method was the immunoSEQ multiplex PCR assay. For the multiplex PCR, a mixture combining 60 forward primers for TCR Vbeta segments and 13 reverse primers for TCR Jbeta segments was used. A multiplex PCR assay on genomic DNA amplified the CDR3 region of rearranged TCR beta genes. Amplified TCR beta libraries were sequenced as 87-base-pair reads on the Illumina HiSeq System. On the study's bioinformatics: In a later analysis, tens of millions of unique TCR beta chains were counted across the approximately 620 repertoires, and roughly 10 million of these chains were shared by at least two donors. Raw reads were error-corrected and collapsed into unique sequences by a nearest-neighbor algorithm in which closely related sequences were merged to remove PCR and sequencing errors. To assign V, D and J gene segments, CDR3 sequences were aligned to IMGT reference sequences. For a sequence to be retained, a match of at least six nucleotides was required to both a V gene segment and a J gene segment. Rearrangements were classified as productive when the CDR3 lacked stop codons and remained in frame with V and J, and all other rearrangements were classified as non-productive. Following IMGT convention, CDR3 was defined as the stretch from the second conserved V-encoded cysteine up to the conserved J-encoded phenylalanine. The earlier analysis of 500 to 650 of the donors excluded any sequence lacking an unambiguous match to a single V gene segment. In an earlier analysis of 500 to 750 of the donors, V segments were called functional above 56.7% productive rearrangements and were called segregating when the between-donor standard deviation exceeded 5%. A statistical classification framework was developed to diagnose cytomegalovirus status using the catalog of TCR beta chain sequences. In a later analysis, TCR nucleotide sequences were compared against IMGT/GENE-DB human TR gene sequences so that V and J genes could be assigned. Using the TCRdist pipeline, a later analysis assigned CDR3 sequences along with most-parsimonious VDJ recombination scenarios. In a later analysis, every TCR beta chain was defined by the combination of its CDR3 amino acid sequence and its V-gene family, and reads without a unique V-gene family were dropped. In a later analysis, nearly 600 highly shared, low-generation-probability nucleotide sequences were removed to address suspected cross-contamination and a sequencing artifact. For each public chain, a later analysis derived a clonal expansion index from normalized ranks of inferred template counts within each repertoire. In a later analysis, generation probabilities were computed with a VDJ recombination model fitted to out-of-frame rearrangements, and the resulting probabilities were checked against IGoR. In a later analysis, TCR-TCR, TCR-HLA and TCR-CMV co-occurrence was scored with hypergeometric tests, and a repertoire-size bias correction was applied to TCR pairs. A later analysis estimated false discovery rates by permuting HLA or CMV assignments 20 times. In a later analysis, co-occurring TCRs were grouped using DBSCAN, with TCRdist sequence similarity added in when clustering inside HLA-allele-positive subsets. Repertoires with fewer than 30,000 or more than 120,000 public chains, plus five repertoires with anomalous nucleotide sharing, were excluded from co-occurrence clustering. TCRdb stores this immuneACCESS table with in-frame sequences only. Part of the clones is absent; in the studies checked, under half of the shortfall reflects unresolved V genes, and no reason is known for the rest. Clonal size and the V and J genes are those of that table, whereas D and trimming came from the DNA. The sample table shows about 120,000 clones, and 60% to 80% are seen once. Jointly, the top ten make up about 2% of the sample.

Study-wide findings and limitations: A cluster of highly shared sequence variants was judged likely to represent a technical artifact of the sequencing pipeline. In a later analysis, HLA-associated TCR beta chains were found to be more clonally expanded and to have lower generation probabilities than equally common non-associated chains. A few of the identified cytomegalovirus-associated TCR beta chains were confirmed in vitro to be specific for cytomegalovirus antigens. According to a later genetic analysis, donors in an Asian-associated ancestry cluster had fewer N-insertions in productive TCRs than the approximately 670-donor mean. The study listed approximately 160 TCR beta chains as associated with cytomegalovirus. Linkage disequilibrium might explain the correlated functional status among segregating V segments, but an unknown experimental factor could not be excluded. The authors suggested that the approach could potentially be extended to other disease states and immunological phenotypes. A later analysis reported that several top co-occurrence clusters appeared linked to parvovirus B19, influenza, CMV and Epstein-Barr virus. While some public TCRs were present in many individuals, most TCR sequences turned up only very rarely across donors. For the cohort, immune exposure information was limited to CMV serostatus. A further reported finding was that TCR beta sequences accurately predicted the HLA-A and HLA-B alleles for most subjects in the first cohort. Sequencing depth was assumed to be roughly uniform across donors in the presence/absence analyses, though that assumption may not hold. Because HLA typing was missing for some donors at each locus, association tests included only the typed subset. The 87-base-pair reads could not distinguish some IMGT-functional V segments, including TRBV6-2 and TRBV6-3, so those segments were excluded. A later genetic analysis associated a missense DCLRE1C variant with V-gene and J-gene trimming of TCR beta chains, and an independent cohort replicated the association. In a later analysis, TCR association rates were found to vary across HLA loci, with the most associated TCRs seen for DRB1 alleles and the fewest for HLA-C alleles. Most CMV-associated TCR beta chains appeared to be HLA-restricted in a later analysis, and the HLA associations seemed to be driven largely by CMV exposure. Assigning TCR associations to individual alleles was difficult when HLA alleles, especially DR and DQ, strongly co-occurred. Because counts were too low, some 16 rarely observed V segments, including chromosome 9 orphons, were excluded from the earlier analysis of 587 of the donors. In an earlier analysis of around 500 of the donors, most TCR beta V segments appeared in productive rearrangements about 87% or about 30% of the time, broadly matching IMGT annotations. The cohort was sequenced for TCR beta chains only, and without alpha or paired-chain data the features that could be detected were limited. In a later analysis, around 15,000 TCR beta sequences were associated with specific HLA alleles at a false discovery rate of 0.05. The classifier was reported to diagnose cytomegalovirus status with high specificity and sensitivity in both the original cohort and the validation cohort.

The CDR3 runs 14 residues from the cysteine to the phenylalanine. Kept here is only the CDR3 DNA, which spans 42 bases and is read in frame from base 1. V is reduced by 5 bases and J by 6 bases, leaving a spacing of 16 bases between them. According to the germline V gene, CDR1 reads MDHEN and CDR2 reads SYDVKM. The cohort was made up of 666 healthy bone marrow donors. Cohort members were all nominally healthy when sampled, although unrecorded immune exposures were likely present. CMV serostatus was positive for approximately 300 and negative for about 50% of the roughly 700 cohort members, and was not recorded for this donor. Every donor gave a peripheral blood sample, and the peripheral blood mononuclear cells from that sample were used for TCR beta sequencing. The Qiagen DNeasy Blood Extraction Kit was used to extract genomic DNA from the blood cell samples.

The TCR comes from a human donor in good health. Recombination connected TRBV28 to TRBJ1-2; TRBD1 is a possible D gene, resting on 5 matching bases. The specimen sequenced was PBMCs. The CDR3 protein: CASSEPRGVNGYTF. The sequence in DNA is TGTGCCAGCAGTGAACCCCGGGGGGTAAATGGCTACACCTTC.